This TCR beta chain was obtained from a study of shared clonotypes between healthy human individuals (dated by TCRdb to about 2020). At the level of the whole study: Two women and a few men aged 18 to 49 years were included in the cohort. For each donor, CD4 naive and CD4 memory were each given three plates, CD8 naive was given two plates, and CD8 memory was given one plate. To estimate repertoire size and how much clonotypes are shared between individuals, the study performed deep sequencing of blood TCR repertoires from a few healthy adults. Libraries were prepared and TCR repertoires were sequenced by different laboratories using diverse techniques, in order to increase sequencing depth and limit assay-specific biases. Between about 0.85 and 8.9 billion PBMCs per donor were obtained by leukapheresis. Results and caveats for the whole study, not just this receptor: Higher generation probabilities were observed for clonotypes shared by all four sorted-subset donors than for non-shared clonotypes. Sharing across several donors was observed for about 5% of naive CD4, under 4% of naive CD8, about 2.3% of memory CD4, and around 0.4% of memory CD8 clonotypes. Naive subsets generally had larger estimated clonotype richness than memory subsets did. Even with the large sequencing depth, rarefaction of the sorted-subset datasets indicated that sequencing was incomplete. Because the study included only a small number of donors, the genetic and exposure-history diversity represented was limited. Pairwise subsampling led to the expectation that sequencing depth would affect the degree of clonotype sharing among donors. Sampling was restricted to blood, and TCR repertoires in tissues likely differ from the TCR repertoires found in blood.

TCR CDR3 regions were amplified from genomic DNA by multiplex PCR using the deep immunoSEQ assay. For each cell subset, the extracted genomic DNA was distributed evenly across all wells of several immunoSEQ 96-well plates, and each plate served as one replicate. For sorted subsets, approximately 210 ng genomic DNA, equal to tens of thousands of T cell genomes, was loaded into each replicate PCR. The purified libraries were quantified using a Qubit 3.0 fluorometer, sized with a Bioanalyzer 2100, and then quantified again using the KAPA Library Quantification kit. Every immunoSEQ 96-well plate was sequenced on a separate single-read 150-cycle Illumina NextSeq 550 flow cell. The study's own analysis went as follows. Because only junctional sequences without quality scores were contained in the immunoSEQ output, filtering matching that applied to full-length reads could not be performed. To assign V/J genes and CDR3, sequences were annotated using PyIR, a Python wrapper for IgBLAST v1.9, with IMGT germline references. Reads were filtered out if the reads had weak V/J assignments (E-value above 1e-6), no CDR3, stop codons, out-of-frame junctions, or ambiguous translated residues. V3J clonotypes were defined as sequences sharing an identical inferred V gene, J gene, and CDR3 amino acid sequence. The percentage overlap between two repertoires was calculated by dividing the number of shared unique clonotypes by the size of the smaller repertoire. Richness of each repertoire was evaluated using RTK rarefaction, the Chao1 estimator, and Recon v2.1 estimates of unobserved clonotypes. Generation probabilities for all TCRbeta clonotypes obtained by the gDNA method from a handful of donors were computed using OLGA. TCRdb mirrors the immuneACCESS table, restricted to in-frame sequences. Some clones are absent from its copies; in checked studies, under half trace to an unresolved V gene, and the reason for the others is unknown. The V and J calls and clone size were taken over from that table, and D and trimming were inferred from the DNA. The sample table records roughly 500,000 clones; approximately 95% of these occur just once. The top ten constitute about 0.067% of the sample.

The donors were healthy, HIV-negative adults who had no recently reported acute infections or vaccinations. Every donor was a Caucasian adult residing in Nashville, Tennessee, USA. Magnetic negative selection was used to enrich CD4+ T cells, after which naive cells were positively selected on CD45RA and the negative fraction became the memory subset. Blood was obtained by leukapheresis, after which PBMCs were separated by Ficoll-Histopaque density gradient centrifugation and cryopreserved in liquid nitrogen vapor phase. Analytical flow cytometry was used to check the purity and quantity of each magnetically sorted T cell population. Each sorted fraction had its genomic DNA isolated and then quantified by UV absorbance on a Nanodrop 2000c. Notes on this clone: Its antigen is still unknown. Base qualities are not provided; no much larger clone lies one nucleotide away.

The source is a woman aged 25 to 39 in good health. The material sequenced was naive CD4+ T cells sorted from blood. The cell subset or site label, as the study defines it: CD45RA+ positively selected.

The nucleotide sequence reads as follows: TGTGCCAGCAGCTCCCCGGGAGAGACCCAGTACTTC. Its protein reads: CASSSPGETQYF. The chain is assembled from TRBV9 and TRBJ2-5; a confident D gene designation cannot be given. The germline V gene yields SGDLS for CDR1 and YYNGEE for CDR2. V is cut by 4 bases and J by 4 bases, and the space between the germline ends is 8 bases. The CDR3 goes from the cysteine to the phenylalanine over 12 residues. The entry retains the CDR3 DNA only, 36 bases that are in frame from base 1. Extended through the reference TRBV9 and TRBJ2-5 proteins, this CDR3 yields the full variable domain: DSGVTQTPKHLITATGQRVTLRCSPRSGDLSVYWYQQSLDQGLQFLIQYYNGEERAKGNILERFSAQQFPDLHSELNLSSLELGDSALYFCASSSPGETQYFGPGTRLLVL.